This TCR beta chain came from a study of lymphopenia after photon versus proton radiotherapy. The study's findings and limits: Authors raise, but do not show, better survival with proton therapy. Post-nadir TCR diversity decline inversely tracked overall survival among those who died. After the lymphocyte nadir, photon-treated repertoires showed oligoclonal expansion, especially of CD8+ Temra cells. Under photons, naive T cells and diversity fell while effector/memory populations rose.

Concerning this clone itself: The antigen remains unidentified.

Germline lookup yields CDR1 SGHTS and CDR2 YDEGEE. V shed 4 bases and J shed 4 bases, with 15 bases lying between them. This CDR3 has 15 residues. TCRdb's table, derived via immunoSEQ multiplex PCR, lists solely in-frame clones and lacks some. In the table there are some 76,000 clones, less than 95% of which are singletons. The chain has TRBV5-8 and TRBJ2-1; D is possibly TRBD1 (6 bases). The specimen comprised peripheral blood, sampled from a patient treated with photon-based radiotherapy. This sequence was found in a woman aged 40 to 50 with cholangiocarcinoma. The CDR3 loop is CASSVAGTPYNEQFF. The CDR3 region has the DNA TGTGCCAGCAGCGTCGCCGGGACACCTTACAATGAGCAGTTCTTC.